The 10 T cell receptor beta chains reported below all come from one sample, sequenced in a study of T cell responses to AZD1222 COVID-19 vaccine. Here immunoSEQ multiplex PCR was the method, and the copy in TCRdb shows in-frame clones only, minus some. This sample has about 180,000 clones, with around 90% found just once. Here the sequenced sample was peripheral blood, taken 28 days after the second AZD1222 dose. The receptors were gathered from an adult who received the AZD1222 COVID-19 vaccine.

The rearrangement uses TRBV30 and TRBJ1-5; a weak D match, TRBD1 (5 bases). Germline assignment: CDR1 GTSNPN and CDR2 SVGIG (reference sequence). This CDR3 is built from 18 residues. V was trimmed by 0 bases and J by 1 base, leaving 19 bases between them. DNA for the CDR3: TGTGCCTGGAGTGTTGGCCTCGGGGCAGCGGTAAGCAATCAGCCCCAGCATTTT. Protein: CAWSVGLGAAVSNQPQHF.

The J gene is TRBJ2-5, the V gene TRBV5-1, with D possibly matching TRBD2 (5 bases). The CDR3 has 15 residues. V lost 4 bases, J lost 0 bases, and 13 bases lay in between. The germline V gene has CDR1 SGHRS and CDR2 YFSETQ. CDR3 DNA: TGCGCCAGCAGCCCGGCGGGCCCGTACCAAGAGACCCAGTACTTC. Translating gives CASSPAGPYQETQYF. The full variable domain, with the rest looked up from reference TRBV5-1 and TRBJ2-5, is KAGVTQTPRYLIKTRGQQVTLSCSPISGHRSVSWYQQTPGQGLQFLFEYFSETQRNKGNFPGRFSGRQFSNSRSEMNVSTLELGDSALYLCASSPAGPYQETQYFGPGTRLLVL.

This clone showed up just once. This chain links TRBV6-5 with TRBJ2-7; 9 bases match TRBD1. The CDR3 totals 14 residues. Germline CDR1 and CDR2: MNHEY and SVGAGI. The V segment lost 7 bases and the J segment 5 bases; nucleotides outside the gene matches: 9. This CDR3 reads CASNQGQGVDEQYF. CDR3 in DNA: TGTGCCAGCAACCAGGGACAGGGTGTGGACGAGCAGTACTTC.

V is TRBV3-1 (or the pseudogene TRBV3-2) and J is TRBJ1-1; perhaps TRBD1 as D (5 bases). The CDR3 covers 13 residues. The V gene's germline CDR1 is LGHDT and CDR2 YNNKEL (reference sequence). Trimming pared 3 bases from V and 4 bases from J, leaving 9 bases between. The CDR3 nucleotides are TGTGCCAGCAGCCAGCAGGGACCCACTGAAGCTTTCTTT. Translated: CASSQQGPTEAFF.

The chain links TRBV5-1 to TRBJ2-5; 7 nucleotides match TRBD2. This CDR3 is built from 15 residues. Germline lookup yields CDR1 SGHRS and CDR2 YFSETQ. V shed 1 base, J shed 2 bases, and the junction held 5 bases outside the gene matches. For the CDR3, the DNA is TGCGCCAGCAGCTTGTTTGGGGGGGTTCAAGAGACCCAGTACTTC. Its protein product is CASSLFGGVQETQYF.

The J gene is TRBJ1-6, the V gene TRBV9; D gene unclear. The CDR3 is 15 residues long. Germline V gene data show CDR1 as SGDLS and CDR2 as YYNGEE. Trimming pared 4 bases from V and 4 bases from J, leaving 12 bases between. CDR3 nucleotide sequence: TGTGCCAGCAGCCCCTTATTGGAGTATAATTCACCCCTCCACTTT. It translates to CASSPLLEYNSPLHF.

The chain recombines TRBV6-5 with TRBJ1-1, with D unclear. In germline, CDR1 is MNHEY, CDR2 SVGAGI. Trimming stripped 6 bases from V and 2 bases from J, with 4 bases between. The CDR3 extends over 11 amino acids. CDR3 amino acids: CASRDNTEAFF. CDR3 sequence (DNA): TGTGCCAGCAGGGATAACACTGAAGCTTTCTTT.

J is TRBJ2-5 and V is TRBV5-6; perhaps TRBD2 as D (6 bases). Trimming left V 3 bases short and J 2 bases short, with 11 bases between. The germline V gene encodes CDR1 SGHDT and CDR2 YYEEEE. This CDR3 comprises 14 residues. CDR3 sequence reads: CASSWGTSQETQYF. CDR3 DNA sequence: TGTGCCAGCAGCTGGGGGACTTCTCAAGAGACCCAGTACTTC.

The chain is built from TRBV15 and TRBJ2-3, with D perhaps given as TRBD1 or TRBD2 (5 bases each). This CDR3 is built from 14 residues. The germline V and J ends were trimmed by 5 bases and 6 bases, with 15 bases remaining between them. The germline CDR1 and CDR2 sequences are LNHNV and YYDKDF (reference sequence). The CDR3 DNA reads TGTGCCACCAGCGCTAAGGGACCCCCGGATACGCAGTATTTT. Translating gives CATSAKGPPDTQYF.

CDR3 sequence reads: CASSPGGEGYTF. CDR3 coding DNA: TGTGCCAGCAGCCCTGGAGGGGAAGGCTACACCTTC. The chain has TRBV5-6 and TRBJ1-2, with D maybe TRBD1 (5 bases). Germline V gene lookup returns CDR1 SGHDT and CDR2 YYEEEE. V dropped 4 bases and J dropped 8 bases, with 12 bases sitting between them. CDR3 length: 12 amino acids.